This TCR beta chain derives from a study of blood T cell repertoires in COVID-19. In terms of age and location, participants ranged from roughly 18 to 100 years and lived in about 25 US areas. Trimming pared 3 bases from V and 7 bases from J, leaving 9 bases between. CDR1 is KGHSH, CDR2 LQKENI, per germline. This CDR3 has 12 residues. Assay: immunoSEQ multiplex PCR; the TCRdb copy retains only in-frame clones and omits some. This sample has about 200,000 clones, with approximately 88% found just once. What was sequenced was PBMCs or T cells enriched from blood (not recorded which). The origin of this receptor is a woman aged 18-35 years who had recovered from COVID-19. The chain joins TRBV18 to TRBJ1-2; no firm D call. The CDR3 coding sequence is TGTGCCAGCTCACCTTTGGGAGGTGGCTACACCTTC. Translation: CASSPLGGGYTF.